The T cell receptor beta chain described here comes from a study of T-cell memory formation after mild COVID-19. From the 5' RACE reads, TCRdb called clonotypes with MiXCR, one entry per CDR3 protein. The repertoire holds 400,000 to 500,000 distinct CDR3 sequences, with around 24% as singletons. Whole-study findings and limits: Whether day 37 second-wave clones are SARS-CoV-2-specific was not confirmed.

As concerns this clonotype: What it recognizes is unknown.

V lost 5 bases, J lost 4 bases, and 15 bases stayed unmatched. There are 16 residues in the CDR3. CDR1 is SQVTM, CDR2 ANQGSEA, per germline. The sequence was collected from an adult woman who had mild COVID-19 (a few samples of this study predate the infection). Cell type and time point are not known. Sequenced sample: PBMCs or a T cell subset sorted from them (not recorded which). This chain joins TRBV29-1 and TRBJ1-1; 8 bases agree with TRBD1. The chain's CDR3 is CSVNSRQGARGTEAFF. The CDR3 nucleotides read TGCAGCGTTAATTCCCGTCAGGGGGCCAGGGGCACTGAAGCTTTCTTT.